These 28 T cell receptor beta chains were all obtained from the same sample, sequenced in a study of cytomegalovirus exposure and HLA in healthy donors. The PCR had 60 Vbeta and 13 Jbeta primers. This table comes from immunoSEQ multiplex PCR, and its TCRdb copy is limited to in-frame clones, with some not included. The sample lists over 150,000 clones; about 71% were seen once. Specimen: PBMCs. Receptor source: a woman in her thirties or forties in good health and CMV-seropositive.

The CDR3 DNA is TGTGCCAGCACCCAGGGGCATCAAGAGACCCAGTACTTC. As protein: CASTQGHQETQYF. The V and J genes are TRBV11-2 and TRBJ2-5; maybe TRBD1 (6 bases). V was shortened by 7 bases and J by 2 bases, with 11 bases between the two germline ends. Germline CDR1 is SGHAT and CDR2 is FQNNGV. This CDR3 has 13 amino acids.

The CDR3 DNA reads TGCGCCAGCAGCCTGACCGGGACAGATAACACTGAAGCTTTCTTT. Protein product: CASSLTGTDNTEAFF. This chain links TRBV5-1 with TRBJ1-1; 7 bases align to TRBD1. The CDR3 length is 15 residues. CDR1 is SGHRS and CDR2 is YFSETQ in the germline V gene. J was trimmed by 2 bases and V by 4 bases; bases with no gene match: 8.

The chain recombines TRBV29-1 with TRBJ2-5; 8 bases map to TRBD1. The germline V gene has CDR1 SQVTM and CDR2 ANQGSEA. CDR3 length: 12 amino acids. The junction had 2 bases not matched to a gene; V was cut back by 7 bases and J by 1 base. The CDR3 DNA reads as TGCAGCGGGGGACAGGCCCAAGAGACCCAGTACTTC. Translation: CSGGQAQETQYF.

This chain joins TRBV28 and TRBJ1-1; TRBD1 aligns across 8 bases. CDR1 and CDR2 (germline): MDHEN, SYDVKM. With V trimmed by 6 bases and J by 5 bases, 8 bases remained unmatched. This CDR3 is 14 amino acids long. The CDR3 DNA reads TGTGCCAGCAGAACCGGACAGGGTGGTACTGAAGCTTTCTTT. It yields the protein CASRTGQGGTEAFF.

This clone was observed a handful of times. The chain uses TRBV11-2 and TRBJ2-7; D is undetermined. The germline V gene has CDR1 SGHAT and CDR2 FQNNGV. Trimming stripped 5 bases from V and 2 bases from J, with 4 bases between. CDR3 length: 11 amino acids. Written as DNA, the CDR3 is TGTGCCAGCAGCCCTGCCTACGAGCAGTACTTC. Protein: CASSPAYEQYF.

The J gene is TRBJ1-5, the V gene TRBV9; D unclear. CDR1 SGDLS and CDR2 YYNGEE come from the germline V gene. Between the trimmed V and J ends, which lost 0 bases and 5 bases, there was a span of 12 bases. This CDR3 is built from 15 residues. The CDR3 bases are TGTGCCAGCAGCGTAGGCGGAGGAACCCATCAGCCCCAGCATTTT. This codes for CASSVGGGTHQPQHF.

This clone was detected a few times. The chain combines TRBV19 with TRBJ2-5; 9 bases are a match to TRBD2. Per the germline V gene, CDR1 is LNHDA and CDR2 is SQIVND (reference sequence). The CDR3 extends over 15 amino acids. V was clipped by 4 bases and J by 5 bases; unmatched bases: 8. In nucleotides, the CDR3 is TGTGCCAGTAGTAGGGGGACTAGCCCTCCGGAGACCCAGTACTTC. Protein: CASSRGTSPPETQYF. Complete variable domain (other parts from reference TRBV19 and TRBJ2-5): DGGITQSPKYLFRKEGQNVTLSCEQNLNHDAMYWYRQDPGQGLRLIYYSQIVNDFQKGDIAEGYSVSREKKESFPLTVTSAQKNPTAFYLCASSRGTSPPETQYFGPGTRLLVL.

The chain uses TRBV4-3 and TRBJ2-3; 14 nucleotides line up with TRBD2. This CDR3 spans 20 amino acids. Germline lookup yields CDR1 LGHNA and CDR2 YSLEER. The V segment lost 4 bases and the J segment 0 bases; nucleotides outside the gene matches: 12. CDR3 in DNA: TGCGCCAGCAGCCCGGCCAGGACTAGCGGGGGGCTTTCTAGCACAGATACGCAGTATTTT. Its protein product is CASSPARTSGGLSSTDTQYF.

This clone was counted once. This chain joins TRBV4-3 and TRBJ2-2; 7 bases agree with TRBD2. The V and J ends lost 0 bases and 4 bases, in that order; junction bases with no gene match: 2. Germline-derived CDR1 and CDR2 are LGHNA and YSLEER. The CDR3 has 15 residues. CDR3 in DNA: TGCGCCAGCAGCCAAGAAGGGACTACCACCGGGGAGCTGTTTTTT. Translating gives CASSQEGTTTGELFF.

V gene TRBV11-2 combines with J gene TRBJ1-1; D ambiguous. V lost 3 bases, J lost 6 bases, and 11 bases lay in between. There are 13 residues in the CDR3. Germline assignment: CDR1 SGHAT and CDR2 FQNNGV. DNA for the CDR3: TGTGCCAGCAGCTTGCTTGAGGGATCTGAAGCTTTCTTT. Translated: CASSLLEGSEAFF. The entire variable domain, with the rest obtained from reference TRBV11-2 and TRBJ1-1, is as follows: EAGVAQSPRYKIIEKRQSVAFWCNPISGHATLYWYQQILGQGPKLLIQFQNNGVVDDSQLPKDRFSAERLKGVDSTLKIQPAKLEDSAVYLCASSLLEGSEAFFGQGTRLTVV.

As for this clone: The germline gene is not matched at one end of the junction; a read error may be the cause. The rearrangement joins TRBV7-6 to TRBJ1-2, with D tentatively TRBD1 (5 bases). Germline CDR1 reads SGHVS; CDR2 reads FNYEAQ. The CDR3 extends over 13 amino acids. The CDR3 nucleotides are TGTGCCAGCAGCTTAGCAGGGGAGGGTGGCTACCCCTTC. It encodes CASSLAGEGGYPF.

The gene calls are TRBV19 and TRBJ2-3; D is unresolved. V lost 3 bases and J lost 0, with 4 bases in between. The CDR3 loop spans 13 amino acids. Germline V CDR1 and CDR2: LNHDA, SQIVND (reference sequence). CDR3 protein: CASSMSSTDTQYF. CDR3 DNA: TGTGCCAGTAGTATGTCGAGCACAGATACGCAGTATTTT.

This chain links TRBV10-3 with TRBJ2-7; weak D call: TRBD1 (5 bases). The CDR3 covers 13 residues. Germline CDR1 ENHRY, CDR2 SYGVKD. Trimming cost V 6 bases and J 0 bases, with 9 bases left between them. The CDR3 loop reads CAIRADSSYEQYF. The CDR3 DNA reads TGTGCCATCAGAGCAGACAGCTCCTACGAGCAGTACTTC.

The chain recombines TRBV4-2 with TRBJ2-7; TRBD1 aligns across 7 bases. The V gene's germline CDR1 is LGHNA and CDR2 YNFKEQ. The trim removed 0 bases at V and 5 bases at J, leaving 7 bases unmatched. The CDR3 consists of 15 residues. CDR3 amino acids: CASSQELSTGNEQYF. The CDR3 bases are TGTGCCAGCAGCCAAGAGCTTTCGACAGGGAACGAGCAGTACTTC.

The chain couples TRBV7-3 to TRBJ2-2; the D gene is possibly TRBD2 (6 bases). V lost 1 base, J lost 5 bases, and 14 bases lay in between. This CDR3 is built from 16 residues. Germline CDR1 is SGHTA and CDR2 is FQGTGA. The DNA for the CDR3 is TGTGCCAGCAGCTTAATTTTTGCGGGAAGGACCGGGGAGCTGTTTTTT. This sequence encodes CASSLIFAGRTGELFF.

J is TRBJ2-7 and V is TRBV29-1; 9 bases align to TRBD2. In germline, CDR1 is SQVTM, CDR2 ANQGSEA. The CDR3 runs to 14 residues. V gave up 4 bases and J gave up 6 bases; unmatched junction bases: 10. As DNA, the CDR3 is TGCAGCGTTGTGGGACTAGCCGGCCGACCCGAGCAGTACTTC. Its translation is CSVVGLAGRPEQYF.

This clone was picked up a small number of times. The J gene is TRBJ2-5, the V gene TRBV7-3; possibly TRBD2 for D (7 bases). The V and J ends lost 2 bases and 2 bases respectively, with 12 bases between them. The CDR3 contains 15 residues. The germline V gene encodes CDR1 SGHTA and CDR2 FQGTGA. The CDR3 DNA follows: TGTGCCAGCAGCTTAGGGGGGGCCCTACAAGAGACCCAGTACTTC. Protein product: CASSLGGALQETQYF.

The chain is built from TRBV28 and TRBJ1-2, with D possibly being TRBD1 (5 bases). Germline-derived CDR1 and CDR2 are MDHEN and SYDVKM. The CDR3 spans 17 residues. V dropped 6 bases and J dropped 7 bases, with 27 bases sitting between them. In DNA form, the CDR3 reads TGTGCCAGCAGGGCGCCCCTAGGGGTCGGCAGTGCCGGTGGCTACACCTTC. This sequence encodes CASRAPLGVGSAGGYTF.

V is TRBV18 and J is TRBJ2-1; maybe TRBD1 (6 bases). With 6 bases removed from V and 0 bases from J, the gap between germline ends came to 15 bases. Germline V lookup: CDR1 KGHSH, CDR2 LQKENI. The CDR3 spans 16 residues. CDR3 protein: CASSRAGTSSYNEQFF. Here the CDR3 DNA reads TGTGCCAGCTCCCGCGCCGGGACAAGCTCCTACAATGAGCAGTTCTTC.

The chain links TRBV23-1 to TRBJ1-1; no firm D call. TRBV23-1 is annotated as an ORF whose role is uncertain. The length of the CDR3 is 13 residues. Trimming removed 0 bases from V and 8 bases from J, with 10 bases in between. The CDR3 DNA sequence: TGCGCCAGCAGTCAATCGAACACAAAAGAAGCTTTCTTT. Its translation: CASSQSNTKEAFF.

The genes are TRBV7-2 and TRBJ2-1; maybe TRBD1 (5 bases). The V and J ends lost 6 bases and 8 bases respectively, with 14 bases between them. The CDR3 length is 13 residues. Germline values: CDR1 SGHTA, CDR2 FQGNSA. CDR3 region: CASSHGRVDEQFF. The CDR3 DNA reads TGTGCCAGCAGTCACGGCAGGGTCGATGAGCAGTTCTTC.

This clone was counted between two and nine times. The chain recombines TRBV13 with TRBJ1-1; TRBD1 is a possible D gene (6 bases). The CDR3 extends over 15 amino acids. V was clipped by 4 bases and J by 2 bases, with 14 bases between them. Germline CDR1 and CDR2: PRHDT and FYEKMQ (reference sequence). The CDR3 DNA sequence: TGTGCCAGCAGCTCGGGACATCAGGGAAACACTGAAGCTTTCTTT. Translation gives CASSSGHQGNTEAFF.

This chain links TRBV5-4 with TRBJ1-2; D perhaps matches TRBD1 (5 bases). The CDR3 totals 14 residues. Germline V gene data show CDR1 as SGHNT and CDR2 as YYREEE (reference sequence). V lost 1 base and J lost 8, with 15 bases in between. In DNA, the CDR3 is TGTGCCAGCAGCTTGATGGGGGGTCAAAGAGGCTACACCTTC. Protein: CASSLMGGQRGYTF.

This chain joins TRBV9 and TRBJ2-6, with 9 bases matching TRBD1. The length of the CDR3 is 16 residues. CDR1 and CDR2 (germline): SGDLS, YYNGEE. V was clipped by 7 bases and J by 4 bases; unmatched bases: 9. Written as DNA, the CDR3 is TGTGCCAGCTCCCGGGACAGGGCTTCCGGGGCCAACGTCCTGACTTTC. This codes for CASSRDRASGANVLTF.

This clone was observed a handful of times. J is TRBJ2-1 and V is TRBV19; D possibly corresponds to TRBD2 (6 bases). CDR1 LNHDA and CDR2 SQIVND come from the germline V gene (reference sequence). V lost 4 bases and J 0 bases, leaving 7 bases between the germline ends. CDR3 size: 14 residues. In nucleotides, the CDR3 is TGTGCCAGTAGTAGCGGGGTCTCCTACAATGAGCAGTTCTTC. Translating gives CASSSGVSYNEQFF.

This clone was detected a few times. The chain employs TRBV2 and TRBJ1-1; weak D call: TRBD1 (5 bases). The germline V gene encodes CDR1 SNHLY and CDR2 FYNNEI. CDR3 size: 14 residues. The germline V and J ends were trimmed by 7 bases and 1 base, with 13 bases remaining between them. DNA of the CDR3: TGTGCCAGCAAGACGACAGCGGGGAACACTGAAGCTTTCTTT. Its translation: CASKTTAGNTEAFF.

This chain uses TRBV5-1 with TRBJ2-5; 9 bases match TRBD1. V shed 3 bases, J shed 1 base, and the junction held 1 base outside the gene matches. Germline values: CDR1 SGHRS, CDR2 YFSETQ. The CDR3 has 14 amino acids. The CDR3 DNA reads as TGCGCCAGCAGCTGGACAGGGGTCCAAGAGACCCAGTACTTC. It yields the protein CASSWTGVQETQYF.

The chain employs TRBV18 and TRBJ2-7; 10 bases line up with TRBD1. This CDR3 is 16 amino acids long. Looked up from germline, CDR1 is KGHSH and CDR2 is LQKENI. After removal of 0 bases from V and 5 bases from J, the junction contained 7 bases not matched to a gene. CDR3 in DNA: TGTGCCAGCTCACCACCTTCCGGACAGGGGGACGACGAGCAGTACTTC. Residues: CASSPPSGQGDDEQYF.